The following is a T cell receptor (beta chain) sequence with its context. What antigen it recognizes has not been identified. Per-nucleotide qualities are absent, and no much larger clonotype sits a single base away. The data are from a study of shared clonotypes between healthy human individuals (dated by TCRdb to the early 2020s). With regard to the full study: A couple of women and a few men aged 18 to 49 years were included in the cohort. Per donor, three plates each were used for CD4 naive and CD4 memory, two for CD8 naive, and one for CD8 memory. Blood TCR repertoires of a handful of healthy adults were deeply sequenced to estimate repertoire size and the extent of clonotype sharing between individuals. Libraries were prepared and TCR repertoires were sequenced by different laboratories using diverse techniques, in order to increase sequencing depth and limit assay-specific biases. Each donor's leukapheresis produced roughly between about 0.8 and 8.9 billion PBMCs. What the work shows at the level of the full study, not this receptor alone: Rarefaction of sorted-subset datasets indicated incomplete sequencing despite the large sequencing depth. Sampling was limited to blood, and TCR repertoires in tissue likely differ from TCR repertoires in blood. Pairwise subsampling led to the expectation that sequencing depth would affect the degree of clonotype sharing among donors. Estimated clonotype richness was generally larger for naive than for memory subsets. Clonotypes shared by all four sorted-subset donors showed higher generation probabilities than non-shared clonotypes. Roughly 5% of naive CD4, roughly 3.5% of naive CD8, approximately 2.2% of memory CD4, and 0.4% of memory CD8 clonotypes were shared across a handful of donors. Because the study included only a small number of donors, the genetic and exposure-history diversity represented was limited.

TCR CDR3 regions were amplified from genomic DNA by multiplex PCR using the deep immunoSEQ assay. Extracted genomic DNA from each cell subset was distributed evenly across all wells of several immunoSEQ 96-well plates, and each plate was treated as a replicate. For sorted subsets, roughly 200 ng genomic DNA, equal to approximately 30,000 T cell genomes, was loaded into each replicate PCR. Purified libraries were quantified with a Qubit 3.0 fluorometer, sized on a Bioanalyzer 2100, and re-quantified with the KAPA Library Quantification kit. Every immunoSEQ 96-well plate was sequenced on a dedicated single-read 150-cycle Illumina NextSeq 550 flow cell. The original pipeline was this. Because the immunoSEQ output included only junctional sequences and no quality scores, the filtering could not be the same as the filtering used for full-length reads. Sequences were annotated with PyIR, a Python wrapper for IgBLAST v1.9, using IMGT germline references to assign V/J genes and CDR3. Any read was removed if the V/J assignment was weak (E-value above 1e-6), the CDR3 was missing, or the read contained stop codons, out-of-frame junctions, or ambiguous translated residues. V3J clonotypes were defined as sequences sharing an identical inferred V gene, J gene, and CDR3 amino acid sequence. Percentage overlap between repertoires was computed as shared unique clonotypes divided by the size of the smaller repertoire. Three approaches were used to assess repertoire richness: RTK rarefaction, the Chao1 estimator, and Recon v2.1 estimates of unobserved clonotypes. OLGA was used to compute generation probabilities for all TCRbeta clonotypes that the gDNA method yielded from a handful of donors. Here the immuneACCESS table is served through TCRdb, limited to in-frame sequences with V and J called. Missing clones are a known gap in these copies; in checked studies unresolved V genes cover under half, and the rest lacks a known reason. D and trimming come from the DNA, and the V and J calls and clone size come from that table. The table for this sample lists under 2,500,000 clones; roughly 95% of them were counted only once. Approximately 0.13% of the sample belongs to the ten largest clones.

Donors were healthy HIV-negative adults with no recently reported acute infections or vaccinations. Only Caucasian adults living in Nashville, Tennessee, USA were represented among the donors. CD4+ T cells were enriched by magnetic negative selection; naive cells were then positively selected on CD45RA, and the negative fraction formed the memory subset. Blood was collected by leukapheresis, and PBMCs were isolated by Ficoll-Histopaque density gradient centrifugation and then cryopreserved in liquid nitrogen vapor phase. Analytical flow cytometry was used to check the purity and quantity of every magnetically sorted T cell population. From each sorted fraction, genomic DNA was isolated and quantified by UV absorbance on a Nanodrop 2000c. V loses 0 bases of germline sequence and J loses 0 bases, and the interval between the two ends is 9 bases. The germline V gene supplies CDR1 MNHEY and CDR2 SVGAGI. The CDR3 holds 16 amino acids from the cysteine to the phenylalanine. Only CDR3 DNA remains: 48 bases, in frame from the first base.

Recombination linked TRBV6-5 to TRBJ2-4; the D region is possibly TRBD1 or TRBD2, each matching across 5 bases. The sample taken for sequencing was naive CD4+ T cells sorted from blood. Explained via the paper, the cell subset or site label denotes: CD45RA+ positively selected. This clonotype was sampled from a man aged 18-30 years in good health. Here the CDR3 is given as CASSYSGPIAKNIQYF. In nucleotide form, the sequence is TGTGCCAGCAGTTACTCGGGACCGATAGCCAAAAACATTCAGTACTTC.